This paragraph reports one T cell receptor (beta chain). Its target is not known. Trimming removed 5 bases from V and 1 base from J; junction bases left unmatched: 4. The CDR3 has 14 amino acids. CDR1 and CDR2 from the germline V gene are SGHAT and FQDESV (reference sequence). Profiled with immunoSEQ multiplex PCR; TCRdb holds only in-frame clones, not every one. The table records 400,000 to 450,000 clones, 90% of them present only once. This sample is part of a study of Ad26.COV2.S vaccination and SARS-CoV-2 variants. About the study: Ad26.COV2.S was injected intramuscularly once or twice, 56 days apart.

Study results and limitations: Marked by substantial breadth, spike-specific CD8+ and CD4+ T cell responses were reportedly seen after vaccination.

Specified treatment: 15 to 20 received Ad26.COV2.S at low or high dose, single or two shots; roughly 5 received placebo; per-sample allocation not given. Repertoires come from day 63 after the first vaccine or placebo injection. J is TRBJ2-5 and V is TRBV11-1; 7 bases match TRBD2. Specimen: peripheral blood, collected in a trial of Ad26.COV2.S vaccine versus placebo. The receptor's source is a person aged 18-65 years who received the Ad26.COV2.S COVID-19 vaccine or a placebo. CDR3 residues: CASSPLAAQETQYF. CDR3 DNA: TGTGCCAGCAGCCCTCTAGCGGCCCAAGAGACCCAGTACTTC.